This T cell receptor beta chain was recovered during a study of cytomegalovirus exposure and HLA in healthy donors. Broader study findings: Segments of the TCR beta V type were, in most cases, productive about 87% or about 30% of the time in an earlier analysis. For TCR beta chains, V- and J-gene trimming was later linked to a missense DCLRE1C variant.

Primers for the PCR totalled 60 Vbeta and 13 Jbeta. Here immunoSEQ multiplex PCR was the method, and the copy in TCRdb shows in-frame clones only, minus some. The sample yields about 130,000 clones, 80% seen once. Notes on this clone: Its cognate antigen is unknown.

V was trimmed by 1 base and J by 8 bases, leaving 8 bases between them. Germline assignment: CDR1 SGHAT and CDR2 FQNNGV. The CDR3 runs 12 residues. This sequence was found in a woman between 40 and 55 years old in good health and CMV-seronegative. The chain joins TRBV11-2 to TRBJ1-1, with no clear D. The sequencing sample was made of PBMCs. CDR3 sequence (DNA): TGTGCCAGCAGCTTAGGAACGCGGGAAGCTTTCTTT. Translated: CASSLGTREAFF.